The T cell receptor (beta chain) under discussion was sequenced for a study of cytomegalovirus exposure and HLA in healthy donors. About the study: Samples from HLA-typed donors yielded about 85 million unique TCRs in an early data release. Falling in the Caucasian-associated ancestry cluster were 80% to 90% of 300 to 500 genotyped donors. Study-wide results and caveats: Three chains linked to CMV were shown in vitro to be specific for CMV antigens.

When sampled, the donors appeared nominally healthy, though they likely had unrecorded immune exposures. This CDR3 spans 14 amino acids. Germline V gene sequence: CDR1 MDHEN, CDR2 SYDVKM. J lost 7 bases, V lost 5 bases, and 8 bases had no gene match. As to this clone: The antigen remains undetermined.

13 Jbeta primers and 60 Vbeta primers were used for the PCR. TCRdb's table, derived via immunoSEQ multiplex PCR, lists solely in-frame clones and lacks some. The table has around 98,000 clones, under 75% seen once; the top ten hold 0.95% to 1.5%. The chain uses TRBV28 and TRBJ2-7; TRBD1 matches 10 bases. The sequenced sample was PBMCs. This clonotype was sampled from a female donor in good health and CMV-seronegative. In nucleotides, the CDR3 is TGTGCCAGCAGTGCACCGGGACAGGGGAATGAGCAGTACTTC. Its protein is CASSAPGQGNEQYF.